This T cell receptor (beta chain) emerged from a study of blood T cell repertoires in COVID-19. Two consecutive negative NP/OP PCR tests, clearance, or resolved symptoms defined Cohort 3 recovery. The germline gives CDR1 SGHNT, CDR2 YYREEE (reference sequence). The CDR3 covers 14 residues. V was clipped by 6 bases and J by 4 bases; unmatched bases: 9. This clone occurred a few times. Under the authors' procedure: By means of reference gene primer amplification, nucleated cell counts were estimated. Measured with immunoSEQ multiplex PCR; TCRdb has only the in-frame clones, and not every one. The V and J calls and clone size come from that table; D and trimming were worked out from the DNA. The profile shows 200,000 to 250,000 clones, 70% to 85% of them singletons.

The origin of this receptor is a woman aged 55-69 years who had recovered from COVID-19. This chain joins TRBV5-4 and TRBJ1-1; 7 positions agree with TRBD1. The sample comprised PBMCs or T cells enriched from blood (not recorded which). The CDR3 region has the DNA TGTGCCAGCATCAAGACAGGGAAGGCCACTGAAGCTTTCTTT. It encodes CASIKTGKATEAFF.